Here is one T cell receptor (beta chain) with its context. The CDR3 extends over 14 amino acids. V was cut by 3 bases and J by 2 bases, with 9 bases left in between. Germline V gives CDR1 LGHDT, CDR2 YNNKEL (reference sequence). The data derive from a study of blood T cell repertoires in COVID-19. Whole-study context: Samples of COVID-19 (acute and convalescent) were obtained from the United States, Italy and Spain. T cells, B-cell-depleted T cells, or PBMCs provided the cDNA or gDNA that served as material.

Original analysis: Nucleated cell counts were estimated from reference gene primer amplification. Clones were sequenced by immunoSEQ multiplex PCR, and TCRdb holds only the in-frame ones, with some missing. V and J calls and clone size are as listed in that table; D and trimming were resolved from the DNA. The sample lists approximately 90,000 clones, more than 60% seen once, with around 49% in the top ten. This chain uses TRBV3-1 (or the pseudogene TRBV3-2) with TRBJ2-3; D is unclear. Material for sequencing was peripheral blood. This receptor was obtained from a human donor in a cohort sampled during active COVID-19. The DNA for the CDR3 is TGTGCCAGCAGCCAGCGGCCTAACACAGATACGCAGTATTTT. Translation gives CASSQRPNTDTQYF.